This T cell receptor (beta chain) was found in a study of blood T cell repertoires in COVID-19. Study context: Acute-phase and convalescent COVID-19 samples originated in the United States, Italy and Spain.

Germline V gene data show CDR1 as SGHDT and CDR2 as YYEEEE. Trimming took 4 bases from V and 3 from J, leaving 14 bases between them. The CDR3 is made up of 15 amino acids. As processed by the authors: The assay estimated nucleated cells by amplifying reference gene primers. Clones were sequenced by immunoSEQ multiplex PCR, and TCRdb holds only the in-frame ones, with some missing. V and J calls plus clone size are reproduced from that table; the DNA served to infer D and trimming. Among approximately 170,000 clones, 70% to 85% were seen once, and the ten largest hold around 12%. Sequencing used peripheral blood. This clonotype was obtained from a woman aged 50 to 60 with acute or convalescent COVID-19. The chain recombines TRBV5-6 with TRBJ2-1; D perhaps matches TRBD2 (5 bases). The CDR3 DNA sequence: TGTGCCAGCAGCCAGCCCCGCCGGGACTACAATGAGCAGTTCTTC. It yields the protein CASSQPRRDYNEQFF.